This TCR beta chain was captured by sequencing in a study of blood T cells in healthy people across ages (dated by TCRdb to between 2015 and 2017). With regard to the full study: In model experiments, template switching captured about one uniquely barcoded TCR beta cDNA molecule for every two T cells. For two donors (one aged 18 to 29 and one aged 80 or older), the study analyzed two additional independent replicas of 1 million unique cDNA reads from the same blood draw. To avoid experimental bias, donors of different ages were spread randomly across the sequencing lanes. Donors were grouped into four age groups: young (average 16 years), middle-aged (approximately 41), aged (around 60) and long-lived (around 80). Using deep sequencing normalized with unique cDNA molecular identifiers, the study measured how TCR beta repertoire diversity changes with age.

General conclusions and limits of the study: Because the CMV infection status of the donors was unknown, age-related changes in expanded clonotypes may potentially have been confounded. As age increased, observed TCR beta diversity per million T cells dropped in a roughly linear way, and a significant reduction was already evident by age 40. The percentage of naive T cells measured by flow cytometry correlated strongly with observed TCR beta diversity. Compared with the aged group, the long-lived group had more naive CD4+ T cells, fewer expanded clones and increased TCR diversity, suggesting age selection. Bulk unsorted PBMC profiling prevented conclusive comparison of naive and antigen-experienced compartments. Total diversity estimates from one million sequenced T cells were considered lower bounds and underestimates.

Libraries came from 5' RACE. TCRdb shows the sequencer as Illumina HiSeq 2500. A second PCR of about 7 to 12 cycles was performed with a sample-barcoded 5' primer and a J-beta primer mix. A unique molecular identifier was introduced onto each TCR beta cDNA molecule by a template-switch 5' adaptor carrying 12 random nucleotides. Each sample yielded at least 3 million CDR3-containing paired-end reads. All of the RNA was converted into first-strand cDNA using the Mint cDNA synthesis kit, with a TRBC-specific oligonucleotide serving as the primer. Following uracil-DNA glycosylase treatment, all cDNA underwent a first 18-cycle PCR with the universal primers M1SS and BC2_uni_R. On the authors' methods: Normalization of each sample was performed by random selection of 1 million high-quality reads, each carrying a distinct molecular identifier. Instead of being binned into consensus sequences, reads that shared molecular identifiers were thrown out. MiTCR, with a Q25 quality threshold and the strictest error-elimination algorithm, was used for CDR3 identification, clonotype clustering and error correction. Lower-bound total TCR beta diversity was estimated with a nonparametric unseen species model using Euler transformation. TCRdb applied fastp at Q25 and MiXCR to the public reads, then kept only in-frame beta chains. Each entry merges the rows of one CDR3 protein and shows their most common DNA and genes. TCRdb assigned the V and J calls; the authors' analysis was not used. For this sample there are about a million distinct CDR3 sequences; around two fifths appear just once. Together, the top ten hold 10% to 15% of the sample.

The donors were roughly 40 Caucasian individuals from Russia, aged roughly 6 to 100 years, who were systemically healthy. Each donor gave 8 to 10 milliliters of peripheral blood, collected into EDTA-treated Vacutainer tubes. Ficoll-Paque density-gradient centrifugation was used to isolate PBMCs, with at least 6.5 million per sample. Total RNA was extracted from PBMCs with Trizol reagent, with at least 6 micrograms obtained per sample. The percentages of naive CD45RAhigh/CD27high T cells were determined by flow cytometry on a PBMC aliquot from every donor. This clonotype turned up a few times. Its recognized antigen is unknown. No per-base quality is available; no much larger clone lies one base away. From the germline V gene, CDR1 is MDHEN and CDR2 is SYDVKM. The CDR3 has 13 amino acids, counting the end cysteine and phenylalanine. CDR3 DNA only is kept here, 39 bases in frame from base 1. V lost 3 bases and J lost 4 bases; the stretch between them is 9 bases long.

The sequence joins TRBV28 to TRBJ2-5; a confident D gene designation cannot be given. The sequenced sample consisted of blood. The source of this sequence is a man aged 18 to 30 in good health. The DNA reads TGTGCCAGCAGTTTGAATGGGGTAGAGACCCAGTACTTC. Protein translation: CASSLNGVETQYF.